This T cell receptor beta chain was retrieved from a study of shared clonotypes between healthy human individuals. Produced via immunoSEQ multiplex PCR; TCRdb's table is partial and in-frame only. The profile shows about 960,000 clones, 70% to 85% of them singletons. There are many counts of this clone. The source material was memory CD4+ T cells sorted from blood. Subset indicated: CD45RA-negative fraction. This TCR was sampled from a man younger than 35 in good health.

As DNA, the CDR3 is TGTGCCAGCAGCCGTGCCCCTAGCGGGAGCCTCGACCAAGAGACCCAGTACTTC. This gives the protein CASSRAPSGSLDQETQYF. V and J are TRBV7-2 and TRBJ2-5; TRBD2 matches 10 bases. Germline lookup yields CDR1 SGHTA and CDR2 FQGNSA. CDR3 length: 18 amino acids. J lost 0 bases, V lost 5 bases, and 12 bases had no gene match.